The TCR beta chain under discussion was sequenced for a study of identical twins. Whole-study findings and limits: Modelling underestimated the level of out-of-frame TCR alpha sharing observed in monozygotic twins. Fewer insertions were carried by abundant cord blood beta clonotypes, but none was seen in memory repertoires.

The V gene's germline CDR1 is MNHEY and CDR2 SMNVEV (reference sequence). The V and J ends lost 1 base and 5 bases respectively, with 17 bases between them. The CDR3 loop spans 16 amino acids. This clonotype was counted a few times. Its antigen is not identified. A universal primer site came from template switching; cDNA carried unique molecular identifiers. TCRdb fed the 5' RACE reads into MiXCR, producing one record per CDR3 protein. In the table there are roughly 280,000 distinct CDR3 sequences, roughly 10% of which are singletons. This same sample was also part of a study on yellow fever vaccine responses in identical twins. That report adds: Twins reportedly showed a vaccine T cell response that seemed partly convergent and partly personalized.

Sequencing was carried out using CD8+ T cells sorted from blood. The receptor was isolated from a young woman in good health. The chain carries TRBV27 and TRBJ2-5; tentatively, D is TRBD2 (7 bases). CDR3 sequence: CASSLWGGGGVETQYF. The CDR3 region has the DNA TGTGCCAGCAGTTTATGGGGAGGGGGGGGCGTGGAGACCCAGTACTTC.